This T cell receptor (beta chain) was obtained from a study of CD8+ T cells in alopecia areata. The study, taken as a whole, reports: Scalp sequencing captures resident alphabeta T cells of normal skin too. Normal scalp showed lower clonality than lesional scalp, especially alopecia totalis/universalis.

Germline CDR1 reads MDHEN; CDR2 reads SYDVKM. This CDR3 comprises 15 residues. The ends were cut back, 2 bases at V and 9 bases at J, with 17 bases in the middle. From alopecia areata patients, lesional scalp punch biopsies and peripheral blood were collected. cDNA prepared by RNA extraction and subsequent reverse transcription served as the template for sequencing. Assay used: immunoSEQ multiplex PCR; TCRdb lists only in-frame clones, some missing. The sample shows around 29,000 clones, around 80% of them seen only once. As regards this clone: Its cognate antigen is unknown.

This sequence was found in a human donor with alopecia areata. Sequenced: NKG2D-low CD8+ T cells sorted from blood. The chain links TRBV28 to TRBJ1-5; D gene uncertain. This CDR3 reads CASSLGFMDIRPQHF. CDR3 nucleotide sequence: TGTGCCAGCAGTTTAGGGTTTATGGATATCAGGCCCCAGCATTTT.